Sequencing of this T cell receptor (beta chain) was carried out in a study of T cells in Graves' hyperthyroidism and ophthalmopathy. This clonotype was seen repeatedly, ten times or more. Template material for amplifying TCR beta CDR3 regions consisted of RNA transcripts. Primed by the HTBI set, a first-round RT-PCR was run on the TCR CDR3. Using its own MiXCR run on the multiplex PCR reads, TCRdb lists one record per CDR3 protein. The table records 550,000 to 600,000 distinct CDR3 sequences, approximately 14% of them present only once. V dropped 8 bases and J dropped 6 bases, with 20 bases sitting between them. The CDR3 runs to 14 residues. Looked up from germline, CDR1 is MNHEY and CDR2 is SVGEGT.

The sample comprised blood. The gene calls are TRBV6-2 or TRBV6-3 and TRBJ2-7; D ambiguous. This TCR derives from a woman under 30 with Graves' ophthalmopathy. The CDR3 DNA reads TGTGCCAGCTCTCCGTCACATCTAGTGTCCGAGCAGTACTTC. This gives the protein CASSPSHLVSEQYF.